This TCR beta chain derives from a study of cytomegalovirus exposure and HLA in healthy donors. Healthy bone marrow donors made up the donors. After removal of 4 bases from V and 8 bases from J, the junction contained 11 bases not matched to a gene. CDR1 is KGHSH and CDR2 is LQKENI in the germline V gene. This CDR3 is 15 amino acids long. The PCR ran on 60 Vbeta and 13 Jbeta primers. The method was immunoSEQ multiplex PCR; TCRdb's version includes in-frame clones alone and lacks a portion of them. The table has roughly 80,000 clones, approximately 81% seen once; the top ten hold approximately 6%. Sequences were obtained from PBMCs. This chain links TRBV18 with TRBJ1-1, with 9 bases identical to TRBD1. The TCR was taken from a woman aged 45-60 years in good health and CMV-seropositive. In DNA form, the CDR3 reads TGTGCCAGCTCACGCTTACAGGGGGCACCGAGGGAAGCTTTCTTT. Translating it yields CASSRLQGAPREAFF.